This TCR beta chain was sequenced in a study of T cell responses to AZD1222 COVID-19 vaccine. Study-wide context: Doses given second, at about 4 or about 12 weeks, were pooled.

Study-level results: The study found vaccine-associated CD4 TCRs spanning spike, dominant at 160-218 and 743-854. Of spike-specific TCRs, nearly half reportedly target regions left unmutated in variants. It should be noted that donors were predominantly white British and more often female, and clonal diversity was possibly underestimated.

A remark on this clone: The antigen remains undetermined.

The CDR3 is 14 residues long. V was pared by 7 bases and J by 8 bases, with 9 bases of the junction left unmatched. Germline V gene data show CDR1 as MDHEN and CDR2 as SYDVKM. Sequenced by immunoSEQ multiplex PCR; TCRdb stores in-frame clones only, minus some. There are about 120,000 clones in the sample; roughly 89% occur only once, and 8.4% lies in the top ten. The receptor was isolated from an adult in good health. The chain joins TRBV28 to TRBJ2-4; 9 nucleotides agree with TRBD2. The sequencing here drew on peripheral blood, taken on day 0 of AZD1222 vaccination. The CDR3 loop is CASNYGLAGDIQYF. The CDR3 nucleotides are TGTGCCAGCAATTACGGCTTAGCGGGGGACATTCAGTACTTC.